This TCR beta chain was identified in a study of CD8+ T cells in alopecia areata. Study results and caveats: Many of the expanded lesional clones endured in scalp and blood while on tofacitinib. Between patients, shared TCR sequences were less clear than in mice. This was possibly due in part to HLA diversity in the patient population.

Sample treatment: oral pan-JAK inhibitor, 5-10 mg twice daily. This clone was detected a few times. Its target is not known. Following extraction, RNA underwent reverse transcription to cDNA, which served as the sequencing template. Method: immunoSEQ multiplex PCR; TCRdb's copy keeps in-frame clones and lacks some. The data show about 76,000 clones, with about 71% seen just once and 23% held by the top ten. This CDR3 has 15 amino acids. V lost 3 bases and J lost 4, with 15 bases in between. The germline V gene encodes CDR1 MGHRA and CDR2 YSYEKL. This TCR was recovered from a human donor with alopecia areata. This chain joins TRBV4-1 and TRBJ1-1; D is perhaps TRBD1 (6 bases). The sequencing here drew on CD8+ T cells sorted from blood, taken at week 24, from a patient treated with tofacitinib. This CDR3 is CASSQVTGIGTEAFF. The DNA of the CDR3 is TGCGCCAGCAGCCAGGTAACAGGGATCGGCACTGAAGCTTTCTTT.